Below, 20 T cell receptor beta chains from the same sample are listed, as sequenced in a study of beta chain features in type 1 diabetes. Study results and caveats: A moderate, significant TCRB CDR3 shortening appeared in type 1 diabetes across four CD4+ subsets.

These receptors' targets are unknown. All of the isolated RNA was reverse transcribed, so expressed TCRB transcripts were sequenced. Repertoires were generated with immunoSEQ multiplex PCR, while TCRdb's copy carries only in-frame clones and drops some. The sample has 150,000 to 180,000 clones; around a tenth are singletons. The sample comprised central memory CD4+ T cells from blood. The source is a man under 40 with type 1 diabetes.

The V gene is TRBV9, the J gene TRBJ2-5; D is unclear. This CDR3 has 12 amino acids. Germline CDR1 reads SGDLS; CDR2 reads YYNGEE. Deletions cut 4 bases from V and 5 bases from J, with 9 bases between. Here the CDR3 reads CASSYAQETQYF. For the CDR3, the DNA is TGTGCCAGCAGCTACGCTCAGGAGACCCAGTACTTC.

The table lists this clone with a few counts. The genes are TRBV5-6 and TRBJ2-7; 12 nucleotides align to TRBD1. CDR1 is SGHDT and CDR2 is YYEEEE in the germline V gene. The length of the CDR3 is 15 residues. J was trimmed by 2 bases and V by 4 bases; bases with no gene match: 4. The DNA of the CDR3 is TGTGCCAGCAGCGGGACAGGGGGCTCCCCCTACGAGCAGTACTTC. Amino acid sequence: CASSGTGGSPYEQYF.

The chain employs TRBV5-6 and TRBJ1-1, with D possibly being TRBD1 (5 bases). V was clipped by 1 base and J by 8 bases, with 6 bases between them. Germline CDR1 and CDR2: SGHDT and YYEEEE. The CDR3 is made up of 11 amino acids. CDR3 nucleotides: TGTGCCAGCAGCTTGTACAGGGAAGCTTTCTTT. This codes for CASSLYREAFF.

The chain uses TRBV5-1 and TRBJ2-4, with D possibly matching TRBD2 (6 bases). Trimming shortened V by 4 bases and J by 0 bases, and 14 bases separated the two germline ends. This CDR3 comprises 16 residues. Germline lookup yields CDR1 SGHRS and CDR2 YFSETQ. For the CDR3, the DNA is TGCGCCAGCAGCGAACGGGGGACTTTAGCCAAAAACATTCAGTACTTC. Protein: CASSERGTLAKNIQYF.

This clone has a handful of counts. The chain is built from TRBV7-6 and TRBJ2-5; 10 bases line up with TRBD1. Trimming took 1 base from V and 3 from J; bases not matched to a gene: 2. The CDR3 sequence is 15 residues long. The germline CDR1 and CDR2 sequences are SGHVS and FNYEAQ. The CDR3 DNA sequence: TGTGCCAGCAGCTTAGGCGGGACAGGGGAAGAGACCCAGTACTTC. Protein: CASSLGGTGEETQYF.

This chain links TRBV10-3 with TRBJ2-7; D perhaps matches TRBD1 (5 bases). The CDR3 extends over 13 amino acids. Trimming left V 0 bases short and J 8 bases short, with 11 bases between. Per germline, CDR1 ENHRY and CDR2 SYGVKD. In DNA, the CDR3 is TGTGCCATCAGTGAGTCGAGTCAGGGAAAGCAGTACTTC. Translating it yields CAISESSQGKQYF.

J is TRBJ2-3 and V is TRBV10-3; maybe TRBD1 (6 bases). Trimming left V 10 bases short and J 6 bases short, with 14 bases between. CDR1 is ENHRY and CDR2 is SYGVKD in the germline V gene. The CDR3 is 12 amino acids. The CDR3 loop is CANRDTQDTQYF. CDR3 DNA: TGTGCCAACAGGGACACTCAGGATACGCAGTATTTT.

CDR3 sequence reads: CASSLDPGGEQFF. The CDR3 region has the DNA TGTGCCAGCAGTTTAGATCCCGGGGGTGAGCAGTTCTTC. The genes are TRBV27 and TRBJ2-1; weak D call: TRBD2 (6 bases). Germline V lookup: CDR1 MNHEY, CDR2 SMNVEV (reference sequence). CDR3 length: 13 residues. Trimming cost V 2 bases and J 9 bases, with 11 bases left between them.

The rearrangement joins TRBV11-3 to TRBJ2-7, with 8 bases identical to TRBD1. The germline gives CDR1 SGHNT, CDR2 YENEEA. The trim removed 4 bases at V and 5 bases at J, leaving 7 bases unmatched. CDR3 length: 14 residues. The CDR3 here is CASSSWTGNNEQYF. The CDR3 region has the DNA TGTGCCAGCAGCTCATGGACAGGGAACAACGAGCAGTACTTC.

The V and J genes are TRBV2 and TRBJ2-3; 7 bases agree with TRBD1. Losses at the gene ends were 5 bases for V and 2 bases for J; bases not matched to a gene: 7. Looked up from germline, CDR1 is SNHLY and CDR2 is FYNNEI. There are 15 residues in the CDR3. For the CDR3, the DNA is TGTGCCAGCAGTCTCAGACAGGGAAACACAGATACGCAGTATTTT. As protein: CASSLRQGNTDTQYF.

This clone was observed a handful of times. CDR3 DNA sequence: TGCGCCAGCAGCACCGGTAGAAGCACAGATACGCAGTATTTT. It codes for CASSTGRSTDTQYF. The chain carries TRBV5-1 and TRBJ2-3, with D hard to call. Per germline, CDR1 SGHRS and CDR2 YFSETQ. Trimming took off 4 bases at V and 0 bases at J, with 9 bases between the two ends. This CDR3 has 14 amino acids.

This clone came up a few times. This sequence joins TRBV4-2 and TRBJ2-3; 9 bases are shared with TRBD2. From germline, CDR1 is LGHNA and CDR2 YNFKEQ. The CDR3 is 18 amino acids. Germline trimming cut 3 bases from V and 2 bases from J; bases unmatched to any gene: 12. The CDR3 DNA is TGTGCCAGCAGCCAGGACCCCTTGGCGGGAGGGGTCACAGATACGCAGTATTTT. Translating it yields CASSQDPLAGGVTDTQYF.

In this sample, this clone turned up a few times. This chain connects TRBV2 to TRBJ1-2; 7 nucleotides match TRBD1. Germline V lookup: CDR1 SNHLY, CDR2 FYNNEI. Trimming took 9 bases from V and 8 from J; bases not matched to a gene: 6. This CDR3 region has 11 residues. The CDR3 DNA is TGTGCCAGTAGACAGGGTTGGGGCTACACCTTC. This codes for CASRQGWGYTF.

The DNA for the CDR3 is TGTGCCAGTAGTAACCCGGGGGGCTCTGGGGCCAACGTCCTGACTTTC. Protein sequence: CASSNPGGSGANVLTF. The gene calls are TRBV19 and TRBJ2-6, with TRBD2 matching 7 bases. This CDR3 has 16 amino acids. CDR1 and CDR2 from the germline V gene are LNHDA and SQIVND (reference sequence). With 4 bases clipped from V and 0 bases from J, the junction kept 3 bases outside the gene matches.

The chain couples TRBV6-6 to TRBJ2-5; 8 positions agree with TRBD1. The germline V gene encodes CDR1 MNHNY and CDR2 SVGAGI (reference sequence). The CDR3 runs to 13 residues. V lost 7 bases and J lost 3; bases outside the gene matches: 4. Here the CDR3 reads CASNNRGEETQYF. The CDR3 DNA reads TGTGCCAGCAACAACAGGGGGGAAGAGACCCAGTACTTC.

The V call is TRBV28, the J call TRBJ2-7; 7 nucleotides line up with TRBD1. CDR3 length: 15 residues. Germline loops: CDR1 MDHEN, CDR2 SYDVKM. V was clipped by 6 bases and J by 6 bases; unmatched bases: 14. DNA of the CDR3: TGTGCCAGCAGAACCTCGGGGAGTTCAGGGGGCGAGCAGTACTTC. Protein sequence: CASRTSGSSGGEQYF. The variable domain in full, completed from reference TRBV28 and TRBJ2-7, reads DVKVTQSSRYLVKRTGEKVFLECVQDMDHENMFWYRQDPGLGLRLIYFSYDVKMKEKGDIPEGYSVSREKKERFSLILESASTNQTSMYLCASRTSGSSGGEQYFGPGTRLTVT.

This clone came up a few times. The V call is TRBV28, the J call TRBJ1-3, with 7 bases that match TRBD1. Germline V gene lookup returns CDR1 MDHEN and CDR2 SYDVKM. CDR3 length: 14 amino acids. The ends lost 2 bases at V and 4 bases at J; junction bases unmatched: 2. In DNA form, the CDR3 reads TGTGCCAGCAGTTTAGCGGACAGGGGAAACACCATATATTTT. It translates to CASSLADRGNTIYF. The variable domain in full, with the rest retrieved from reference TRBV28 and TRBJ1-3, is DVKVTQSSRYLVKRTGEKVFLECVQDMDHENMFWYRQDPGLGLRLIYFSYDVKMKEKGDIPEGYSVSREKKERFSLILESASTNQTSMYLCASSLADRGNTIYFGEGSWLTVV.

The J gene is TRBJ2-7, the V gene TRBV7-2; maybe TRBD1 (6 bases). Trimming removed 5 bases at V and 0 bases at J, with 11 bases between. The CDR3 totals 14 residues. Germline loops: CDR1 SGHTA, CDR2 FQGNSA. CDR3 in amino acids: CASSVGQSSYEQYF. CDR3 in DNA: TGTGCCAGCAGCGTCGGACAGTCCTCCTACGAGCAGTACTTC.

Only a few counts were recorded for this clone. The CDR3 here is CASSPNAGAYEQYF. In nucleotides, the CDR3 is TGTGCCAGCTCACCAAACGCCGGGGCCTACGAGCAGTACTTC. The chain joins TRBV18 to TRBJ2-7; tentatively, D is TRBD2 (5 bases). The CDR3 totals 14 residues. Trimming took off 2 bases at V and 2 bases at J, with 10 bases between the two ends. The germline CDR1 and CDR2 sequences are KGHSH and LQKENI.

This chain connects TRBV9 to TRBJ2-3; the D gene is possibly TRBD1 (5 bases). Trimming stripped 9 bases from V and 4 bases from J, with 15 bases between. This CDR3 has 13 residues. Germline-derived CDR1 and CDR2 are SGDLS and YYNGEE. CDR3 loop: CATSRQGADTQYF. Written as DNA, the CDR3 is TGTGCCACCTCCCGGCAGGGTGCAGATACGCAGTATTTT.